These 16 T cell receptor beta chains were sequenced from one sample in a study of T cell responses to AZD1222 COVID-19 vaccine. Sequencing used immunoSEQ multiplex PCR; TCRdb keeps in-frame clones, though not all of them. Here the sample spans approximately 210,000 clones, just over 90% being singletons. The input for sequencing was peripheral blood, taken 28 days after the second AZD1222 dose. The receptor set was obtained from an adult who received the AZD1222 COVID-19 vaccine.

As concerns this clone: Other DNA sequences from this sample encode an identical CDR3 as well. This chain connects TRBV30 to TRBJ1-2; D possibly corresponds to TRBD1 (5 bases). V was trimmed by 5 bases and J by 6 bases, leaving 16 bases between them. Germline V gene data show CDR1 as GTSNPN and CDR2 as SVGIG (reference sequence). The CDR3 loop spans 13 amino acids. In DNA, the CDR3 is TGTGCCTGGGGCGAGTTCGGGACGGATGGCTACACCTTC. As protein: CAWGEFGTDGYTF.

The CDR3 spells CASSVDRWDKQYF. The CDR3 DNA reads TGTGCCAGCAGCGTAGATCGTTGGGATAAGCAGTACTTC. The chain carries TRBV9 and TRBJ2-7; no firm D call. The germline CDR1 and CDR2 sequences are SGDLS and YYNGEE. The CDR3 sequence is 13 residues long. V lost 0 bases and J lost 8, with 12 bases in between.

The chain links TRBV18 to TRBJ2-1, with a possible D match to TRBD2 (6 bases). Germline-derived CDR1 and CDR2 are KGHSH and LQKENI. Deletions cut 6 bases from V and 4 bases from J, with 13 bases between. The CDR3 length is 14 residues. CDR3 sequence (DNA): TGTGCCAGCTCCCCCGGCGGGAAGTACAATGAGCAGTTCTTC. Residues: CASSPGGKYNEQFF.

The chain carries TRBV28 and TRBJ2-1; 7 bases match TRBD2. This CDR3 contains 16 residues. Germline trimming cut 6 bases from V and 4 bases from J; bases unmatched to any gene: 12. The V gene's germline CDR1 is MDHEN and CDR2 SYDVKM. DNA of the CDR3: TGTGCCAGCAGCTCCCCTAGCGGATTAAGGTACAATGAGCAGTTCTTC. As protein: CASSSPSGLRYNEQFF.

This sequence joins TRBV2 and TRBJ2-7; 13 bases align to TRBD2. Losses at the gene ends were 6 bases for V and 2 bases for J; bases not matched to a gene: 7. The CDR3 runs to 16 residues. Germline assignment: CDR1 SNHLY and CDR2 FYNNEI. The CDR3 DNA follows: TGTGCCAGCAGCGATGGACTAGCGGGAGACCCCTACGAGCAGTACTTC. It yields the protein CASSDGLAGDPYEQYF.

V gene TRBV7-3 combines with J gene TRBJ2-3; D is unresolved. Trimming took off 3 bases at V and 3 bases at J, with 10 bases between the two ends. This CDR3 comprises 14 residues. Germline assignment: CDR1 SGHTA and CDR2 FQGTGA. CDR3 in DNA: TGTGCCAGCAGCTTGGGCAGAGCTACAGATACGCAGTATTTT. Protein sequence: CASSLGRATDTQYF.

This clone was counted once. CDR3 sequence reads: CASSISGTGELFF. The CDR3 bases are TGTGCCAGCAGCATTAGCGGCACCGGGGAGCTGTTTTTT. The gene calls are TRBV11-2 and TRBJ2-2; weak D call: TRBD2 (6 bases). The CDR3 contains 13 residues. V lost 5 bases and J lost 4, with 8 bases in between. Germline V gives CDR1 SGHAT, CDR2 FQNNGV.

CDR3 nucleotide sequence: TGCAGCGTAACAGGGGGCCCCTACGAGCAGTACTTC. This encodes CSVTGGPYEQYF. This rearrangement joins TRBV29-1 to TRBJ2-7; 9 nucleotides agree with TRBD1. CDR3 length: 12 amino acids. The V gene's germline CDR1 is SQVTM and CDR2 ANQGSEA. V trimming: 6 bases; J trimming: 2 bases; junction bases outside the gene matches: 2.

The rearrangement links TRBV9 to TRBJ2-2, with TRBD2 matching 14 bases. The CDR3 consists of 17 residues. The V segment lost 7 bases and the J segment 2 bases; nucleotides outside the gene matches: 7. Germline V gene data show CDR1 as SGDLS and CDR2 as YYNGEE. The CDR3 DNA follows: TGTGCCAGCCGCAGGGGGACTAGCGGGAGAAACACCGGGGAGCTGTTTTTT. Translated, it gives CASRRGTSGRNTGELFF.

The chain combines TRBV23-1 with TRBJ2-3; TRBD2 matches 10 bases. TRBV23-1 is classed as an ORF, of uncertain function. CDR3 size: 17 residues. V dropped 2 bases and J dropped 4; count of bases not matched to a gene: 9. The CDR3 nucleotides are TGCGCCAGCAGTCAAGGTGGCCCTAGCGGGAGCTCAGATACGCAGTATTTT. Translated: CASSQGGPSGSSDTQYF.

The V gene is TRBV18, the J gene TRBJ1-5; the match to TRBD1 covers 7 bases. The length of the CDR3 is 14 residues. The junction had 4 bases not matched to a gene; V was cut back by 5 bases and J by 3 bases. CDR1 is KGHSH, CDR2 LQKENI, per germline. CDR3 in DNA: TGTGCCAGCTCATCAACAGGGGCCAATCAGCCCCAGCATTTT. Amino acid sequence: CASSSTGANQPQHF.

This clone was recorded only once. The gene calls are TRBV7-9 and TRBJ1-4; D call uncertain. The CDR3 runs to 15 residues. V dropped 5 bases and J dropped 5 bases, with 15 bases sitting between them. CDR1 and CDR2 from the germline V gene are SEHNR and FQNEAQ (reference sequence). The CDR3: CASSPMTGVNEKLFF. The CDR3 DNA reads as TGTGCCAGCAGCCCCATGACGGGAGTCAATGAAAAACTGTTTTTT.

The chain is built from TRBV6-1 and TRBJ1-6; D might be TRBD1 (5 bases). Between the trimmed V and J ends, which lost 5 bases and 14 bases, there was a span of 10 bases. CDR1 and CDR2 from the germline V gene are MNHNS and SASEGT. This CDR3 region has 11 residues. The chain's CDR3 is CASSWGETLHF. The CDR3 DNA follows: TGTGCCAGCAGTTGGGGGGAGACCCTCCACTTT.

J is TRBJ2-7 and V is TRBV6-2 or TRBV6-3; D remains ambiguous. CDR3 size: 15 residues. V shed 2 bases and J shed 6 bases, with 17 bases lying between them. Per the germline V gene, CDR1 is MNHEY and CDR2 is SVGEGT. The chain's CDR3 is CASSYLNLDVGEQYF. The CDR3 bases are TGTGCCAGCAGTTACCTTAACCTGGACGTAGGCGAGCAGTACTTC.

The chain is built from TRBV24-1 and TRBJ1-1; D is unresolved. Germline V CDR1 and CDR2: KGHDR, SFDVKD. The CDR3 runs 13 residues. The V gene lost 7 bases and the J gene lost 7 bases, with 15 bases spanning the gap. The CDR3 reads CATSPSIGREAFF. In DNA form, the CDR3 reads TGTGCCACCAGCCCATCGATCGGCCGTGAAGCTTTCTTT.

V usage is TRBV5-4 and J usage is TRBJ2-7; no firm D call. Germline V lookup: CDR1 SGHNT, CDR2 YYREEE (reference sequence). Trimming removed 0 bases from V and 2 bases from J, with 9 bases in between. This CDR3 spans 14 amino acids. The CDR3 here is CASSLALTPYEQYF. The CDR3 nucleotides read TGTGCCAGCAGCTTGGCACTAACGCCCTACGAGCAGTACTTC. The variable domain in full, completed from reference TRBV5-4 and TRBJ2-7, reads ETGVTQSPTHLIKTRGQQVTLRCSSQSGHNTVSWYQQALGQGPQFIFQYYREEENGRGNFPPRFSGLQFPNYSSELNVNALELDDSALYLCASSLALTPYEQYFGPGTRLTVT.